The T cell receptor (beta chain) under discussion was sequenced for a study of blood T cell repertoires in COVID-19. As originally analysed: The assay estimated nucleated cells by amplifying reference gene primers. Assay: immunoSEQ multiplex PCR; the TCRdb copy retains only in-frame clones and omits some. D and trimming were read from the DNA, whereas the V and J calls and clone size are those reported in that table. The profile covers about 130,000 clones, with roughly three quarters appearing a single time and around 5.5% taken by the ten largest. Individuals drawn from 24 US areas were roughly 18 to 89 years old. Recovery among Cohort 3 donors was established by two negative PCRs, clearance, or symptom resolution. The ends lost 4 bases at V and 4 bases at J; junction bases unmatched: 9. This CDR3 is built from 15 residues. The germline CDR1 and CDR2 sequences are LGHNA and YNFKEQ.

This sequence was found in a woman aged 50 to 60 who had recovered from COVID-19. V usage is TRBV4-2 and J usage is TRBJ1-2; 7 bases are shared with TRBD1. The specimen sequenced was PBMCs or T cells enriched from blood (not recorded which). For the CDR3, the DNA is TGTGCCAGCAGCCGCGGGACAGCCCTAGGCTATGGCTACACCTTC. This encodes CASSRGTALGYGYTF.